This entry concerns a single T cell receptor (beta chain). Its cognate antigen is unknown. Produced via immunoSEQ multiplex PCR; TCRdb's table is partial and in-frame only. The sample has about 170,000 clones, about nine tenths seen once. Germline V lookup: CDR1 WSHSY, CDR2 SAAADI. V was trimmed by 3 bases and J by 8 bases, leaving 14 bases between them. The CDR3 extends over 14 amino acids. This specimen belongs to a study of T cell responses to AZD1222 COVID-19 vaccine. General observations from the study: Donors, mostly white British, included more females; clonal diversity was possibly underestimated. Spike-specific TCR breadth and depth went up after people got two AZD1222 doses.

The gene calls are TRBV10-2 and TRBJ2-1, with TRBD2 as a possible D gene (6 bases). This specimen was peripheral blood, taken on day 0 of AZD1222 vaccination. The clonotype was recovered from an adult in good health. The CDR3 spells CASSDGDSVDEQFF. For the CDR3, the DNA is TGCGCCAGCAGTGATGGGGACTCCGTCGATGAGCAGTTCTTC.